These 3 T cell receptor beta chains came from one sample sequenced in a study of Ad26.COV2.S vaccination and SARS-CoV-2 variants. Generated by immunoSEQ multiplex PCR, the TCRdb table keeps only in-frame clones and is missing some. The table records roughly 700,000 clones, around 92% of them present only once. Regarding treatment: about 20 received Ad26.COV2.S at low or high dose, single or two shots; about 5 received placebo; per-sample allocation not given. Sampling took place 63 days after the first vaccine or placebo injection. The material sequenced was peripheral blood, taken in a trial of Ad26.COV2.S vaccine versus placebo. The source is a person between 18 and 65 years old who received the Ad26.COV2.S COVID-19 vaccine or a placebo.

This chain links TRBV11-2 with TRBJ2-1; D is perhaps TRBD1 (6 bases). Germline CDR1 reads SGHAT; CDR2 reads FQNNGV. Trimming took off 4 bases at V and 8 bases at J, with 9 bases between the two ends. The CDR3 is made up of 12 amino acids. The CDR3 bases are TGTGCCAGCAGCTATGACAGGCATGAGCAGTTCTTC. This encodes CASSYDRHEQFF. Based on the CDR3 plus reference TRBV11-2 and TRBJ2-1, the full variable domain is EAGVAQSPRYKIIEKRQSVAFWCNPISGHATLYWYQQILGQGPKLLIQFQNNGVVDDSQLPKDRFSAERLKGVDSTLKIQPAKLEDSAVYLCASSYDRHEQFFGPGTRLTVL.

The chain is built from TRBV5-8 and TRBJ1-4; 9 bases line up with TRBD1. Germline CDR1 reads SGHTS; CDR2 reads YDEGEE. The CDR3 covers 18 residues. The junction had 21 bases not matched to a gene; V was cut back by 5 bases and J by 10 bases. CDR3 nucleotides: TGTGCCAGCAGTCCCGGAATTTTCCCGGGACAGGGAGCCGGAAAACTGTTTTTT. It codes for CASSPGIFPGQGAGKLFF.

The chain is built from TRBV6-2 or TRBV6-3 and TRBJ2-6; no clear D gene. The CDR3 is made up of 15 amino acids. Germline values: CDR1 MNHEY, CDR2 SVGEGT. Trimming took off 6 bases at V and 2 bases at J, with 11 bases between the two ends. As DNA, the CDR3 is TGTGCCAGCAGCTCCAGAGAAGCTGGGGCCAACGTCCTGACTTTC. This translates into CASSSREAGANVLTF.